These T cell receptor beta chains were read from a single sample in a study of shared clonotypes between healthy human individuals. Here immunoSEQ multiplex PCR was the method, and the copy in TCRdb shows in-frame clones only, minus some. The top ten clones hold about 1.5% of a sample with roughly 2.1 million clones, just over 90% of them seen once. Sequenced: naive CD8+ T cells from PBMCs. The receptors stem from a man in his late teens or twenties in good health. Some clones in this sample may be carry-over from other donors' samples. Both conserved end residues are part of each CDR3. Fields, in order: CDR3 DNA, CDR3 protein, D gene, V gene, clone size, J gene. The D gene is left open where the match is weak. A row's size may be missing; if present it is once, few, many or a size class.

CDR3 DNA: TGTGCCAGCAGCTCTAGAGACTACACCTACGAGCAGTACTTC; CDR3 protein: CASSSRDYTYEQYF; D gene: -; V gene: TRBV7-9; clone size: -; J gene: TRBJ2-7
CDR3 DNA: TGTGCCAGCAGTTACTCAGGCCCCTCCTACGAGCAGTACTTC; CDR3 protein: CASSYSGPSYEQYF; D gene: -; V gene: TRBV6-6; clone size: -; J gene: TRBJ2-7
CDR3 DNA: TGTGCCACGGGGGCCCGTGATGAAAAACTGTTTTTT; CDR3 protein: CATGARDEKLFF; D gene: -; V gene: TRBV6-5; clone size: few; J gene: TRBJ1-4
CDR3 DNA: TGTGCCAGCAGTGCATGGACAGGCGAGGAGCAGTACTTC; CDR3 protein: CASSAWTGEEQYF; D gene: TRBD1; V gene: TRBV6-5; clone size: once; J gene: TRBJ2-7
CDR3 DNA: TGTGCCAGCAGCTTGCGGCGGGAAAACTACAATGAGCAGTTCTTC; CDR3 protein: CASSLRRENYNEQFF; D gene: -; V gene: TRBV5-4; clone size: -; J gene: TRBJ2-1
CDR3 DNA: TGTGCCAGCAGCGTCCCGGGACAGGGCTACAATGAGCAGTTCTTC; CDR3 protein: CASSVPGQGYNEQFF; D gene: TRBD1; V gene: TRBV9; clone size: -; J gene: TRBJ2-1
CDR3 DNA: TGCGCCAGCAGCCGGGGACTAGCTGCCCACGAGCAGTACTTC; CDR3 protein: CASSRGLAAHEQYF; D gene: TRBD2; V gene: TRBV4-1; clone size: -; J gene: TRBJ2-7
CDR3 DNA: TGTGCCAGCAGCTACCGGGACGGAGACTGGGGCGAGCAGTACTTC; CDR3 protein: CASSYRDGDWGEQYF; D gene: -; V gene: TRBV13; clone size: -; J gene: TRBJ2-7
CDR3 DNA: TGCGCCAGCAGCCTCGCGTACACCGGGGAGCTGTTTTTT; CDR3 protein: CASSLAYTGELFF; D gene: -; V gene: TRBV5-1; clone size: -; J gene: TRBJ2-2
CDR3 DNA: TGTGCCAGTAGTATAGCTCAGGGGGGCATCACAGATACGCAGTATTTT; CDR3 protein: CASSIAQGGITDTQYF; D gene: -; V gene: TRBV19; clone size: -; J gene: TRBJ2-3
CDR3 DNA: TGTGCCAGCGGCGTCGGGGCCGGGAACACTGAAGCTTTCTTT; CDR3 protein: CASGVGAGNTEAFF; D gene: -; V gene: TRBV27; clone size: -; J gene: TRBJ1-1
CDR3 DNA: TGTGCCAGCAGACCAAGTGAAGGGGGCATAAACACCTTC; CDR3 protein: CASRPSEGGINTF; D gene: TRBD1; V gene: TRBV9; clone size: few; J gene: TRBJ1-2
CDR3 DNA: TGTGCCAGCAGTCTCGGTTACACTGAAGCTTTCTTT; CDR3 protein: CASSLGYTEAFF; D gene: -; V gene: TRBV28; clone size: -; J gene: TRBJ1-1
CDR3 DNA: TGCGCCAGCAGCCTCGTCGGGCAAGGGACGGTGAACACTGAAGCTTTCTTT; CDR3 protein: CASSLVGQGTVNTEAFF; D gene: -; V gene: TRBV5-1; clone size: -; J gene: TRBJ1-1
CDR3 DNA: TGTGCCAGCAGCGGCAGGGGGCGGGAGCAGTACTTC; CDR3 protein: CASSGRGREQYF; D gene: TRBD1; V gene: TRBV9; clone size: -; J gene: TRBJ2-7
CDR3 DNA: TGCAGCCTAATGACCCCCGACAGGGTCGGCCGCACTGAAGCTTTCTTT; CDR3 protein: CSLMTPDRVGRTEAFF; D gene: TRBD1; V gene: TRBV29-1; clone size: -; J gene: TRBJ1-1
CDR3 DNA: TGTGCCAGTAATCAAATCTTGGGCGGGGAGCTGTTTTTT; CDR3 protein: CASNQILGGELFF; D gene: -; V gene: TRBV19; clone size: once; J gene: TRBJ2-2
CDR3 DNA: TGTGCCAGCAGCTTACGTCCAGCGGGCTACGAGCAGTACTTC; CDR3 protein: CASSLRPAGYEQYF; D gene: -; V gene: TRBV7-3; clone size: -; J gene: TRBJ2-7
CDR3 DNA: TGCGCCAGCAGCCAAGGACTAGTGTACTACAATGAGCAGTTCTTC; CDR3 protein: CASSQGLVYYNEQFF; D gene: -; V gene: TRBV4-3; clone size: -; J gene: TRBJ2-1
CDR3 DNA: TGTGCCAGCAGTCCCATGGAGAGCATCTTCCACAATGAGCAGTTCTTC; CDR3 protein: CASSPMESIFHNEQFF; D gene: -; V gene: TRBV6-6; clone size: once; J gene: TRBJ2-1
CDR3 DNA: TGCGCCAGCAGCCAAGTAAGGGGGATGGGCACCGGGGAGCTGTTTTTT; CDR3 protein: CASSQVRGMGTGELFF; D gene: -; V gene: TRBV4-1; clone size: -; J gene: TRBJ2-2
CDR3 DNA: TGCGCCAGCAGCTTGGGGGCTCTGGAGCAGTTCTTC; CDR3 protein: CASSLGALEQFF; D gene: -; V gene: TRBV5-1; clone size: -; J gene: TRBJ2-1
CDR3 DNA: TGCGCCAGCAGCTTGGTCGCAGGAGGCTACGAGCAGTACTTC; CDR3 protein: CASSLVAGGYEQYF; D gene: -; V gene: TRBV5-1; clone size: -; J gene: TRBJ2-7
CDR3 DNA: TGTGCCAGCAGTCCAAGGACTGGATACGAGCAGTACTTC; CDR3 protein: CASSPRTGYEQYF; D gene: -; V gene: TRBV27; clone size: -; J gene: TRBJ2-7
CDR3 DNA: TGCGCCAGCAGCCAAGGTGACGGGGATGAGACCCAGTACTTC; CDR3 protein: CASSQGDGDETQYF; D gene: -; V gene: TRBV4-3; clone size: -; J gene: TRBJ2-5
CDR3 DNA: TGTGCCAGCAGCTCCCTCCCTGGGGGGAAAGGAGATACGCAGTATTTT; CDR3 protein: CASSSLPGGKGDTQYF; D gene: -; V gene: TRBV7-9; clone size: -; J gene: TRBJ2-3
CDR3 DNA: TGCGCCAGCAGCTTGGCGGTCGGGAGCTATGGCTACACCTTC; CDR3 protein: CASSLAVGSYGYTF; D gene: -; V gene: TRBV5-1; clone size: -; J gene: TRBJ1-2
CDR3 DNA: TGTGCCAGCAGTGATTTCTGGGCGCGGGAGCAGTACTTC; CDR3 protein: CASSDFWAREQYF; D gene: -; V gene: TRBV6-1; clone size: -; J gene: TRBJ2-7
CDR3 DNA: TGCGCCAGCAGCTTGGCCCAGGGACCCTCCTACGAGCAGTACTTC; CDR3 protein: CASSLAQGPSYEQYF; D gene: -; V gene: TRBV5-1; clone size: -; J gene: TRBJ2-7
CDR3 DNA: TGTGCCAGCCTGGGGTCGCGGAACTACGAGCAGTACTTC; CDR3 protein: CASLGSRNYEQYF; D gene: -; V gene: TRBV11-2; clone size: -; J gene: TRBJ2-7
CDR3 DNA: TGTGCCAGCAGCGTAGCTACAGGACCGGCGGCTGAAGCTTTCTTT; CDR3 protein: CASSVATGPAAEAFF; D gene: -; V gene: TRBV9; clone size: -; J gene: TRBJ1-1
CDR3 DNA: TGTGCCAGCAGTAGCCTCCCTTTAGGTTCCTACGAGCAGTACTTC; CDR3 protein: CASSSLPLGSYEQYF; D gene: -; V gene: TRBV27; clone size: once; J gene: TRBJ2-7
CDR3 DNA: TGTGCCAGCAGCCAAGACGGCAGCGGATCCTACAATGAGCAGTTCTTC; CDR3 protein: CASSQDGSGSYNEQFF; D gene: -; V gene: TRBV4-2; clone size: -; J gene: TRBJ2-1
CDR3 DNA: TGTGCCAGCAGTTTACGGACAGAACCCTCGTACGAGCAGTACTTC; CDR3 protein: CASSLRTEPSYEQYF; D gene: -; V gene: TRBV28; clone size: -; J gene: TRBJ2-7
CDR3 DNA: TGTGCCAGCAGCCCGACAAGCGGGGCACTCTACGAGCAGTACTTC; CDR3 protein: CASSPTSGALYEQYF; D gene: TRBD2; V gene: TRBV6-6; clone size: -; J gene: TRBJ2-7
CDR3 DNA: TGTGCCAGCAGCTTGGACCCTAGCGGGATCTCCTACGAGCAGTACTTC; CDR3 protein: CASSLDPSGISYEQYF; D gene: TRBD2; V gene: TRBV5-6; clone size: -; J gene: TRBJ2-7
CDR3 DNA: TGTGCCAGCAGTTGGACCGGGCCGACAGATACGCAGTATTTT; CDR3 protein: CASSWTGPTDTQYF; D gene: -; V gene: TRBV7-2; clone size: -; J gene: TRBJ2-3
CDR3 DNA: TGTGCCTGGAAGCGGGAGACCCTCTACACAGATACGCAGTATTTT; CDR3 protein: CAWKRETLYTDTQYF; D gene: TRBD2; V gene: TRBV30; clone size: -; J gene: TRBJ2-3
CDR3 DNA: TGTGCCAGCAGCGGGCGGGAGTCCTCCTACGAGCAGTACTTC; CDR3 protein: CASSGRESSYEQYF; D gene: TRBD2; V gene: TRBV9; clone size: -; J gene: TRBJ2-7
CDR3 DNA: TGTGCCAGCAGTGACGTCATCCGCTCTGCCAGGAGTGCTGAAGCTTTCTTT; CDR3 protein: CASSDVIRSARSAEAFF; D gene: -; V gene: TRBV6-1; clone size: -; J gene: TRBJ1-1
CDR3 DNA: TGTGCCAGCAGCCCCCCCCCGGGAGAGAACACCGGGGAGCTGTTTTTT; CDR3 protein: CASSPPPGENTGELFF; D gene: -; V gene: TRBV9; clone size: -; J gene: TRBJ2-2
CDR3 DNA: TGTGCCAGCAGCAATCTGGGCGGTTGGTACAATGAGCAGTTCTTC; CDR3 protein: CASSNLGGWYNEQFF; D gene: -; V gene: TRBV9; clone size: -; J gene: TRBJ2-1
CDR3 DNA: TGTGCCAGCAGCCCCACACTAGCGGGGGGTACCGGGGAGCTGTTTTTT; CDR3 protein: CASSPTLAGGTGELFF; D gene: TRBD2; V gene: TRBV2; clone size: -; J gene: TRBJ2-2
CDR3 DNA: TGTGCCAGCAGCTTAGGTCCGGGTCAGCCCCAGCATTTT; CDR3 protein: CASSLGPGQPQHF; D gene: -; V gene: TRBV7-8; clone size: -; J gene: TRBJ1-5
CDR3 DNA: TGTGCCAGCAGCTTATCGGACGGTAGCGGATACTACGAGCAGTACTTC; CDR3 protein: CASSLSDGSGYYEQYF; D gene: -; V gene: TRBV7-9; clone size: -; J gene: TRBJ2-7
CDR3 DNA: TGTGCCAGTACCCAAGGGGCCCCTGGGGCCAACGTCCTGACTTTC; CDR3 protein: CASTQGAPGANVLTF; D gene: -; V gene: TRBV19; clone size: -; J gene: TRBJ2-6
CDR3 DNA: TGCGCCAGCAGCTTGGGGGACACCTACGAGCAGTACTTC; CDR3 protein: CASSLGDTYEQYF; D gene: -; V gene: TRBV5-1; clone size: -; J gene: TRBJ2-7
CDR3 DNA: TGTGCCAGCAGCCAAGAGGACATTTTGGTAGGATTGGAGGCCACTGAAGCTTTCTTT; CDR3 protein: CASSQEDILVGLEATEAFF; D gene: -; V gene: TRBV14; clone size: -; J gene: TRBJ1-1
CDR3 DNA: TGTGCCAGCAGTACCTTCGTGGGGGGACAGGGCATCGGCAATGAGCAGTTCTTC; CDR3 protein: CASSTFVGGQGIGNEQFF; D gene: TRBD1; V gene: TRBV28; clone size: -; J gene: TRBJ2-1
CDR3 DNA: TGTGCCAGCAGCGGCCCAGGGCACTATGGCTACACCTTC; CDR3 protein: CASSGPGHYGYTF; D gene: -; V gene: TRBV28; clone size: once; J gene: TRBJ1-2
CDR3 DNA: TGTGCCAGCAGCCCGGTATCGGGAGTTGAGCAGTTCTTC; CDR3 protein: CASSPVSGVEQFF; D gene: -; V gene: TRBV7-9; clone size: -; J gene: TRBJ2-1
CDR3 DNA: TGTGCCAGCAGCTCTACGGGACTAAAGTACAATGAGCAGTTCTTC; CDR3 protein: CASSSTGLKYNEQFF; D gene: TRBD2; V gene: TRBV5-4; clone size: -; J gene: TRBJ2-1
CDR3 DNA: TGTGCCAGCAGTTTGGAGGCGGGAGGGAATGAGCAGTTCTTC; CDR3 protein: CASSLEAGGNEQFF; D gene: TRBD2; V gene: TRBV27; clone size: -; J gene: TRBJ2-1
CDR3 DNA: TGTGCCAGTAGTATTACTCCGGGGCTAGCGGGTAACAATGAGCAGTTCTTC; CDR3 protein: CASSITPGLAGNNEQFF; D gene: TRBD2; V gene: TRBV19; clone size: -; J gene: TRBJ2-1
CDR3 DNA: TGTGCCAGCAGTTTAAACTGGGACTACAACTACAATGAGCAGTTCTTC; CDR3 protein: CASSLNWDYNYNEQFF; D gene: TRBD2; V gene: TRBV27; clone size: -; J gene: TRBJ2-1
CDR3 DNA: TGTGCCAGCAGCTCCGGGGGTAGGAATGAAAAACTGTTTTTT; CDR3 protein: CASSSGGRNEKLFF; D gene: -; V gene: TRBV9; clone size: -; J gene: TRBJ1-4
CDR3 DNA: TGTGCCAGCAGCCAAGGAAACACCATATATTTT; CDR3 protein: CASSQGNTIYF; D gene: -; V gene: TRBV11-2; clone size: -; J gene: TRBJ1-3
CDR3 DNA: TGTGCCAGCAGCCGAGGCGTGGAAAATGAGCAGTTCTTC; CDR3 protein: CASSRGVENEQFF; D gene: -; V gene: TRBV11-2; clone size: once; J gene: TRBJ2-1
CDR3 DNA: TGTGCCAGCAGCCCCCCCCCGGACATCTCCTACGAGCAGTACTTC; CDR3 protein: CASSPPPDISYEQYF; D gene: -; V gene: TRBV28; clone size: -; J gene: TRBJ2-7